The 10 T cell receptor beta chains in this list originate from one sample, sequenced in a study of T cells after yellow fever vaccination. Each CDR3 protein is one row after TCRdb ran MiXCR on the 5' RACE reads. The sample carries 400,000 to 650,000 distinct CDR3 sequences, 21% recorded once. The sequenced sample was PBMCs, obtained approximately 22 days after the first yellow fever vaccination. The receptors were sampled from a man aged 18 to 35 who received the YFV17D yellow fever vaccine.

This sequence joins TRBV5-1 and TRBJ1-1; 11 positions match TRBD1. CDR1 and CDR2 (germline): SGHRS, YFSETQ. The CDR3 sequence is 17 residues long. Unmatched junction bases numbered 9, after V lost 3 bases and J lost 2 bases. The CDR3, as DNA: TGCGCCAGCAGCTGGACCGAGGACAGGGGGCGAAACACTGAAGCTTTCTTT. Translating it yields CASSWTEDRGRNTEAFF.

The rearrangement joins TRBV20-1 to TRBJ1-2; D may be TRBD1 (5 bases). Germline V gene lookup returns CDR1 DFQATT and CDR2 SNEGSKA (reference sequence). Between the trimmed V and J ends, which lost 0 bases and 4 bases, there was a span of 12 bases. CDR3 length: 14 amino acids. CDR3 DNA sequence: TGCAGTGCTAGAGATGGTGGGCAGGGCTATGGCTACACCTTC. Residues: CSARDGGQGYGYTF.

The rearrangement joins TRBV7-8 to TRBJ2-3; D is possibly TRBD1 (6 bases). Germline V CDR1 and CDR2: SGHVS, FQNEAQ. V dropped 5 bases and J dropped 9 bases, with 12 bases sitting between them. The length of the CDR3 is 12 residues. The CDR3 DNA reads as TGTGCCAGCAGCCCTGACAGGAGCACGCAGTATTTT. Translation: CASSPDRSTQYF.

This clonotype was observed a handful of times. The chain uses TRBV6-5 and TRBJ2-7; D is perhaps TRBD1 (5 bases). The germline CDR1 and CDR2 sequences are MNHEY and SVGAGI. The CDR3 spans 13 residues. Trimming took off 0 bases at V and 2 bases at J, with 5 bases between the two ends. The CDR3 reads CASSYSGPYEQYF. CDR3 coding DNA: TGTGCCAGCAGTTACTCGGGGCCCTACGAGCAGTACTTC.

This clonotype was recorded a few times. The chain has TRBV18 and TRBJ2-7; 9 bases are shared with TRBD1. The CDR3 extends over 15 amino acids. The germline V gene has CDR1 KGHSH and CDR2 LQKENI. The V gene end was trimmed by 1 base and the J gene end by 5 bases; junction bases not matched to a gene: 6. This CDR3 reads CASSPQDRGNHEQYV. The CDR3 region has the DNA TGTGCCAGCTCACCACAGGACAGGGGAAACCACGAGCAGTACGTC.

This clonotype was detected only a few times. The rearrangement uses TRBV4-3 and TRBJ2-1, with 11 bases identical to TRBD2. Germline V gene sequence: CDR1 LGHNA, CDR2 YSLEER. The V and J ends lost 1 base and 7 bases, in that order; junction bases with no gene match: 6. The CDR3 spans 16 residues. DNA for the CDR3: TGCGCCAGCAGCCAAGGGTCTAGCGGGGGGTGGAATGAGCAGTTCTTC. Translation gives CASSQGSSGGWNEQFF.

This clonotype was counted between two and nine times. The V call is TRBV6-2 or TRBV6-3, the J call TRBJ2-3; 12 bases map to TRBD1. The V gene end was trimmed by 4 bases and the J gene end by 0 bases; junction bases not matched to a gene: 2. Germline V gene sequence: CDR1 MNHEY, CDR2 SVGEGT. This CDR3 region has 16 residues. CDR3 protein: CASSWGTGGSTDTQYF. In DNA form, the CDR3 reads TGTGCCAGCAGTTGGGGGACAGGGGGCAGCACAGATACGCAGTATTTT.

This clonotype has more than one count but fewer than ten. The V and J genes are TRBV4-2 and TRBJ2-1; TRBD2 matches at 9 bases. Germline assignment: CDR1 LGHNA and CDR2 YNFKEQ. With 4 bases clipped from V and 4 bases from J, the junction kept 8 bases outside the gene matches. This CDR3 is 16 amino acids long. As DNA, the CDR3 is TGTGCCAGCAGCCGATCTAGCGGGGCTGATTACAATGAGCAGTTCTTC. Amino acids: CASSRSSGADYNEQFF.

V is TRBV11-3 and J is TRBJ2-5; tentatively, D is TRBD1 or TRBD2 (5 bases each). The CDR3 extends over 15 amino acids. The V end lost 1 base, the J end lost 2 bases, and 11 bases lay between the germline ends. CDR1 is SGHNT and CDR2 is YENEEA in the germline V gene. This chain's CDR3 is CASSLGGSVQETQYF. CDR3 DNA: TGTGCCAGCAGCTTAGGGGGGTCGGTTCAAGAGACCCAGTACTTC. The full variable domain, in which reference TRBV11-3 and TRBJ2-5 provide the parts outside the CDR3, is EAGVVQSPRYKIIEKKQPVAFWCNPISGHNTLYWYLQNLGQGPELLIRYENEEAVDDSQLPKDRFSAERLKGVDSTLKIQPAELGDSAVYLCASSLGGSVQETQYFGPGTRLLVL.

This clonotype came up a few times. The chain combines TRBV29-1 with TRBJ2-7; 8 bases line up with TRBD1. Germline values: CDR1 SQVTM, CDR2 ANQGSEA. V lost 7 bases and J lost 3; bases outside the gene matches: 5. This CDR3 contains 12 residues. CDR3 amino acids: CSGEGQDYEQYF. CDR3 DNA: TGCAGCGGCGAGGGACAGGACTACGAGCAGTACTTC.